The 4 T cell receptor beta chains in this list originate from one sample, sequenced in a study of blood T cell repertoires in COVID-19. Repertoires were generated with immunoSEQ multiplex PCR, while TCRdb's copy carries only in-frame clones and drops some. This sample has about 200,000 clones, with 82% found just once. The sequencing sample was made of peripheral blood. Source of these receptors: a woman aged 70 to 79 with COVID-19, enrolled during active disease.

This clone was observed a handful of times. This chain connects TRBV28 to TRBJ1-1; 7 bases align to TRBD1. The germline V gene encodes CDR1 MDHEN and CDR2 SYDVKM. Trimming took 8 bases from V and 1 from J; bases not matched to a gene: 4. The CDR3 spans 13 residues. The CDR3 reads CASYRGSNTEAFF. The CDR3 DNA reads as TGTGCCAGCTACAGGGGTTCGAACACTGAAGCTTTCTTT.

The chain carries TRBV27 and TRBJ2-7, with 9 bases lining up with TRBD1. From germline, CDR1 is MNHEY and CDR2 SMNVEV (reference sequence). The CDR3 runs 13 residues. V shed 8 bases and J 4 bases; nucleotides not matched to a gene: 6. The DNA for the CDR3 is TGTGCCAGCTCGGGACAGGGTGGGTACGAGCAGTACTTC. Translating it yields CASSGQGGYEQYF.

The chain employs TRBV6-5 and TRBJ2-5; possible D gene TRBD1, 5 bases. V lost 7 bases, J lost 2 bases, and 11 bases lay in between. The CDR3 runs to 13 residues. CDR1 MNHEY and CDR2 SVGAGI come from the germline V gene. The CDR3 nucleotides are TGTGCCAGCAACCCAGGGAAACAAGAGACCCAGTACTTC. It translates to CASNPGKQETQYF.

The V call is TRBV5-1, the J call TRBJ2-7, with 9 bases aligning to TRBD1. Germline V gene sequence: CDR1 SGHRS, CDR2 YFSETQ. V trimming: 2 bases; J trimming: 5 bases; junction bases outside the gene matches: 5. This CDR3 contains 14 residues. The CDR3 DNA reads TGCGCCAGCAGCTTACAGGGGGCCGACAACGAGCAGTACTTC. This translates into CASSLQGADNEQYF.